Following are 12 T cell receptor beta chains from one sample sequenced in a study of shared clonotypes between healthy human individuals. The protocol was immunoSEQ multiplex PCR, while the TCRdb copy is restricted to in-frame clones and leaves out a portion. This table holds 2 million to 2.5 million clones, around 95% found once. The sample comprised naive CD4+ T cells sorted from blood. Subset described: CD45RA+ positively selected. All receptors derive from a man between 18 and 35 years old in good health.

V and J are TRBV28 and TRBJ1-5; 7 positions agree with TRBD1. Germline CDR1 and CDR2: MDHEN and SYDVKM. The CDR3 consists of 18 residues. Trimming took 6 bases from V and 2 from J; bases not matched to a gene: 16. The CDR3 loop reads CASRRSGTALIGNQPQHF. The CDR3 DNA reads as TGTGCCAGCAGGCGTTCCGGGACAGCCCTCATTGGCAATCAGCCCCAGCATTTT.

The genes are TRBV6-1 and TRBJ2-5, with D possibly TRBD2 on 5 matching bases. V lost 6 bases to trimming and J lost 1 base, with 12 bases between them. Germline CDR1 MNHNS, CDR2 SASEGT. The CDR3 has 14 amino acids. CDR3 loop: CASSPQRFQETQYF. CDR3 bases: TGTGCCAGCAGCCCCCAGCGGTTCCAAGAGACCCAGTACTTC.

The genes are TRBV7-9 and TRBJ2-5, with 10 positions matching TRBD1. The CDR3 is made up of 15 amino acids. V lost 5 bases, J lost 4 bases, and 7 bases stayed unmatched. CDR1 and CDR2 from the germline V gene are SEHNR and FQNEAQ (reference sequence). CDR3: CASSTSTGGGETQYF. In DNA form, the CDR3 reads TGTGCCAGCAGCACCTCGACAGGGGGCGGAGAGACCCAGTACTTC.

V is TRBV4-3 and J is TRBJ2-5; possibly TRBD1 or TRBD2 for D (6 bases each). Trimming took 8 bases from V and 4 from J, leaving 11 bases between them. Germline V lookup: CDR1 LGHNA, CDR2 YSLEER. CDR3 length equals 12 residues. The CDR3 here is CASPGGLETQYF. Here the CDR3 DNA reads TGCGCCAGCCCTGGGGGGCTAGAGACCCAGTACTTC.

This chain connects TRBV28 to TRBJ1-4, with 7 positions matching TRBD1. The CDR3 has 15 residues. CDR1 and CDR2 (germline): MDHEN, SYDVKM. Trimming cost V 5 bases and J 2 bases; bases outside gene matches: 5. The CDR3 DNA reads as TGTGCCAGCAGTCCCCCGGGACAGACTAATGAAAAACTGTTTTTT. Translation: CASSPPGQTNEKLFF.

The J gene is TRBJ2-3, the V gene TRBV30, with a possible D match to TRBD2 (5 bases). V dropped 4 bases and J dropped 2 bases, with 7 bases sitting between them. The CDR3 is 12 amino acids. CDR1 GTSNPN and CDR2 SVGIG come from the germline V gene (reference sequence). The CDR3, as DNA: TGTGCCTGGACGGGAAACACAGATACGCAGTATTTT. It specifies CAWTGNTDTQYF.

This chain joins TRBV30 and TRBJ1-6; D is perhaps TRBD1 (5 bases). Per germline, CDR1 GTSNPN and CDR2 SVGIG (reference sequence). Trimming removed 1 base at V and 9 bases at J, with 10 bases between. This CDR3 is built from 13 residues. This chain's CDR3 is CAWSAQGISPLHF. The DNA for the CDR3 is TGTGCCTGGAGTGCCCAGGGAATTTCACCCCTCCACTTT.

This clone was recorded only once. V is TRBV5-1 and J is TRBJ2-1, with 9 positions matching TRBD2. The CDR3 length is 15 residues. Germline values: CDR1 SGHRS, CDR2 YFSETQ. Trimming cost V 4 bases and J 5 bases; bases outside gene matches: 7. The CDR3 loop reads CASSASGIPNNEQFF. DNA for the CDR3: TGCGCCAGCAGCGCTAGCGGGATACCCAACAATGAGCAGTTCTTC.

This clone appeared a single time. The chain joins TRBV11-2 to TRBJ1-6; possibly TRBD1 for D (6 bases). V shed 5 bases and J shed 0 bases, with 14 bases lying between them. The length of the CDR3 is 17 residues. The germline V gene has CDR1 SGHAT and CDR2 FQNNGV. DNA for the CDR3: TGTGCCAGCAGCGAAGAGGGGGGGGGCTCCTATAATTCACCCCTCCACTTT. Translation: CASSEEGGGSYNSPLHF.

V and J are TRBV9 and TRBJ1-1; D is uncertain. Between the trimmed V and J ends, which lost 0 bases and 1 base, there was a span of 16 bases. Germline loops: CDR1 SGDLS, CDR2 YYNGEE. This CDR3 comprises 17 residues. CDR3 bases: TGTGCCAGCAGCGTAGATGGTTGGATTGAGGGGAACACTGAAGCTTTCTTT. Translated, it gives CASSVDGWIEGNTEAFF.

V usage is TRBV6-5 and J usage is TRBJ1-1, with D tentatively TRBD1 (5 bases). V was pared by 4 bases and J by 3 bases, with 12 bases between. Germline-derived CDR1 and CDR2 are MNHEY and SVGAGI. CDR3 length: 14 residues. The CDR3 DNA reads TGTGCCAGCAGTTGGGGCAGTGGGTACACTGAAGCTTTCTTT. Translating gives CASSWGSGYTEAFF.

The chain uses TRBV5-1 and TRBJ2-3, with D perhaps TRBD2 (6 bases). Trimming took 0 bases from V and 6 from J, leaving 14 bases between them. CDR1 and CDR2 from the germline V gene are SGHRS and YFSETQ. The CDR3 totals 15 residues. Here the CDR3 DNA reads TGCGCCAGCAGCTTGGCCCGGCCAAGCGGGGATACGCAGTATTTT. Residues: CASSLARPSGDTQYF.